A selection of T cell receptor beta chains follows, all from one sample in a study of beta chain features in type 1 diabetes. Sequencing was performed with immunoSEQ multiplex PCR; in TCRdb, only in-frame clones are kept and a portion is missing. The repertoire holds some 400,000 clones, with about 16% as singletons. Sequenced: naive CD4+ T cells from blood. Receptor source: a young woman in good health. Each CDR3 is given with its conserved first and last residue. A D gene is named only where the DNA matches it firmly. Not all rows give a size; the values are once, few, many and, for expanded clones, a class.

J gene: TRBJ2-1; V gene: TRBV6-5; D gene: TRBD2; clone size: few; CDR3 DNA: TGTGCCAGCACTCACGGGGCGGGAGCGGTCGATGAGCAGTTCTTC; CDR3 protein: CASTHGAGAVDEQFF
J gene: TRBJ2-3; V gene: TRBV6-5; D gene: TRBD2; clone size: .; CDR3 DNA: TGTGCCAGCAGTTTTTGGACTAGCGGGTACACAGATACGCAGTATTTT; CDR3 protein: CASSFWTSGYTDTQYF
J gene: TRBJ1-2; V gene: TRBV6-5; D gene: .; clone size: few; CDR3 DNA: TGTGCCAGCAGTTACGACACTTCTCTCCCCGGCTACACCTTC; CDR3 protein: CASSYDTSLPGYTF
J gene: TRBJ1-2; V gene: TRBV7-9; D gene: TRBD1; clone size: few; CDR3 DNA: TGTGCCAGCAGCTTAGTTGACAGGGTCTATGGCTACACCTTC; CDR3 protein: CASSLVDRVYGYTF
J gene: TRBJ2-7; V gene: TRBV9; D gene: .; clone size: .; CDR3 DNA: TGTGCCAGCAGCGGTCAGAACCCCTACGAGCAGTACTTC; CDR3 protein: CASSGQNPYEQYF
J gene: TRBJ2-1; V gene: TRBV6-5; D gene: .; clone size: .; CDR3 DNA: TGTGCCAGCAGTTACTCTTCCACTGCCTACAATGAGCAGTTCTTC; CDR3 protein: CASSYSSTAYNEQFF
J gene: TRBJ2-6; V gene: TRBV11-3; D gene: .; clone size: .; CDR3 DNA: TGTGCCAGCAGCCCCGAGGAGGCTGGGGCCAACGTCCTGACTTTC; CDR3 protein: CASSPEEAGANVLTF
J gene: TRBJ2-7; V gene: TRBV5-4; D gene: TRBD2; clone size: .; CDR3 DNA: TGTGCCAGCAGCTCGGCTAGCGGGAGGCTTTCGGAGGGGCAGTACTTC; CDR3 protein: CASSSASGRLSEGQYF
J gene: TRBJ1-4; V gene: TRBV28; D gene: .; clone size: few; CDR3 DNA: TGTGCCAGCAGTTTCTCGGGGGGATCTAATGAAAAACTGTTTTTT; CDR3 protein: CASSFSGGSNEKLFF
J gene: TRBJ2-5; V gene: TRBV30; D gene: .; clone size: few; CDR3 DNA: TGTGCCTGGAGTGTGCTCAGGGAGACCCAGTACTTC; CDR3 protein: CAWSVLRETQYF
J gene: TRBJ2-1; V gene: TRBV7-9; D gene: TRBD2; clone size: few; CDR3 DNA: TGTGCCAGCAGCCCTAGCGGGACTTCCTACAATGAGCAGTTCTTC; CDR3 protein: CASSPSGTSYNEQFF
J gene: TRBJ2-1; V gene: TRBV5-1; D gene: TRBD1; clone size: few; CDR3 DNA: TGCGCCAGCAGCTTGGGGCAGGGGGCGCGCAATGAGCAGTTCTTC; CDR3 protein: CASSLGQGARNEQFF
J gene: TRBJ1-4; V gene: TRBV7-2; D gene: .; clone size: .; CDR3 DNA: TGTGCCAGCAGCTTAGGTCAGGGGATCGCAACTAATGAAAAACTGTTTTTT; CDR3 protein: CASSLGQGIATNEKLFF
J gene: TRBJ2-4; V gene: TRBV4-1; D gene: .; clone size: few; CDR3 DNA: TGCGCCAGCAGCCAGGAGGGCCGTGGAGACATTCAGTACTTC; CDR3 protein: CASSQEGRGDIQYF
J gene: TRBJ2-5; V gene: TRBV7-9; D gene: .; clone size: .; CDR3 DNA: TGTGCCAGCAGCGACGACAGGCGAGCGACCCAGTACTTC; CDR3 protein: CASSDDRRATQYF
J gene: TRBJ2-5; V gene: TRBV2; D gene: .; clone size: .; CDR3 DNA: TGTGCCAGCAGCGCCAGGGTCGAGACCCAGTACTTC; CDR3 protein: CASSARVETQYF
J gene: TRBJ2-7; V gene: TRBV10-3; D gene: TRBD1; clone size: .; CDR3 DNA: TGTGCCACCCGGACAGGGGAAAACTACGAGCAGTACTTC; CDR3 protein: CATRTGENYEQYF
J gene: TRBJ2-2; V gene: TRBV10-3; D gene: .; clone size: .; CDR3 DNA: TGTGCCATCAGGGAACAGGACACCGGGGAGCTGTTTTTT; CDR3 protein: CAIREQDTGELFF
J gene: TRBJ1-4; V gene: TRBV18; D gene: .; clone size: few; CDR3 DNA: TGTGCCAGCTCACCTTCAAAGAGCCTTGAAAAACTGTTTTTT; CDR3 protein: CASSPSKSLEKLFF
J gene: TRBJ2-1; V gene: TRBV20-1; D gene: .; clone size: few; CDR3 DNA: TGCAGTGCTAGAGGGTCACAGGGGCAGTTCTTC; CDR3 protein: CSARGSQGQFF
J gene: TRBJ1-2; V gene: TRBV4-2; D gene: .; clone size: .; CDR3 DNA: TGTGCCAGCAGCCAAGTATCGAGATTACGAGATGGCTACACCTTC; CDR3 protein: CASSQVSRLRDGYTF
J gene: TRBJ2-1; V gene: TRBV28; D gene: .; clone size: .; CDR3 DNA: TGTGCCAGCAGCGGGGTGAGGGATTCCTACAATGAGCAGTTCTTC; CDR3 protein: CASSGVRDSYNEQFF
J gene: TRBJ2-3; V gene: TRBV7-9; D gene: TRBD2; clone size: few; CDR3 DNA: TGTGCCAGCAGCTTAGCAGTAAGCGGGGCCGGCACAGATACGCAGTATTTT; CDR3 protein: CASSLAVSGAGTDTQYF
J gene: TRBJ1-1; V gene: TRBV18; D gene: .; clone size: few; CDR3 DNA: TGTGCCAGCCAAGGCGAGGTATTGAACACTGAAGCTTTCTTT; CDR3 protein: CASQGEVLNTEAFF
J gene: TRBJ2-5; V gene: TRBV30; D gene: .; clone size: .; CDR3 DNA: TGTGCCTGGAGTGGACAAGCCCAAGAGACCCAGTACTTC; CDR3 protein: CAWSGQAQETQYF
J gene: TRBJ2-6; V gene: TRBV28; D gene: TRBD2; clone size: few; CDR3 DNA: TGTGCCAGCATTGGTAGCGGGAGCTCTGGGGCCAACGTCCTGACTTTC; CDR3 protein: CASIGSGSSGANVLTF
J gene: TRBJ1-1; V gene: TRBV6-5; D gene: .; clone size: few; CDR3 DNA: TGTGCCAGCAGTTATGATGGCAGGCGCGTTGAAGCTTTCTTT; CDR3 protein: CASSYDGRRVEAFF